The T cell receptor beta chain under discussion was sequenced for a study of OX40 agonist ivuxolimab in advanced cancers. Germline V lookup: CDR1 MNHEY, CDR2 SVGAGI. This CDR3 is built from 14 residues. The V end was cut by 2 bases, the J end by 9 bases, with 16 bases between. The method was immunoSEQ multiplex PCR; TCRdb's version includes in-frame clones alone and lacks a portion of them. The data hold 80,000 or so clones, with about 88% observed a single time. The TCR was taken from an adult with an advanced solid tumor such as melanoma, head and neck, liver or kidney cancer. The material was CD4+ or CD8+ T cells sorted from blood, obtained in a trial of the OX40 agonist ivuxolimab. This sequence joins TRBV6-5 and TRBJ1-2, with a weak D call TRBD1 (6 bases). CDR3 coding DNA: TGTGCCAGCAGTTACACCAACTGGGGGCTAAGCTACACCTTC. Translated, it gives CASSYTNWGLSYTF.